The 22 T cell receptor beta chains reported below all come from one sample, sequenced in a study of T cells generated in artificial thymic organoids. Semi-nested PCR with reverse primers in the TRAC or TRBC constant regions amplified each chain separately. Using its own MiXCR run on the 5' RACE reads, TCRdb lists one record per CDR3 protein. The sample lists 2,000 to 2,500 distinct CDR3 sequences; about 11% were seen once. The sequenced material came from naive CD8+ T cells from the thymus. The subset here: CD3+TCRalphabeta+CD8SP T cells; for blood, CD45RO-CCR7+ naive CD8+ T cells. These receptors were taken from a human donor who gave cord blood stem cells for thymic organoid culture, a cardiac surgery patient who gave postnatal thymus, or a blood donor (not recorded which).

By share of the sample, this clonotype is medium-sized (0.01 to 0.1%). This sequence joins TRBV12-3 or TRBV12-4 and TRBJ1-4; D may be TRBD1 (6 bases). V lost 2 bases and J 3 bases, leaving 13 bases between the germline ends. The CDR3 loop spans 16 amino acids. The DNA for the CDR3 is TGTGCCAGCAGTTTATCGGGGGGCAGGGCTAATGAAAAACTGTTTTTT. Protein product: CASSLSGGRANEKLFF.

The table lists this clonotype with a count of one. The chain uses TRBV20-1 and TRBJ2-1, with no clear D. V was shortened by 0 bases and J by 0 bases, with 6 bases between the two germline ends. The CDR3 is made up of 14 amino acids. Germline V gives CDR1 DFQATT, CDR2 SNEGSKA (reference sequence). The CDR3, as DNA: TGCAGTGCTAGAGATTTGGTCTCCTACAATGAGCAGTTCTTC. Protein: CSARDLVSYNEQFF.

This clonotype is termed medium-sized. The gene calls are TRBV29-1 and TRBJ2-1; D possibly uses TRBD1 or TRBD2 (5 bases each). The length of the CDR3 is 15 residues. Germline V gene lookup returns CDR1 SQVTM and CDR2 ANQGSEA. The V end was cut by 1 base, the J end by 0 bases, with 10 bases between. CDR3 nucleotides: TGCAGCGTTGAAGGTCGGGGCGGCTCCTACAATGAGCAGTTCTTC. It is translated as CSVEGRGGSYNEQFF.

This clonotype is medium-sized in the sample. The chain couples TRBV5-1 to TRBJ1-3, with D possibly TRBD1 on 5 matching bases. V was pared by 0 bases and J by 2 bases, with 12 bases between. The CDR3 is 16 residues long. The V gene's germline CDR1 is SGHRS and CDR2 YFSETQ. The chain's CDR3 is CASSLDRTHPGNTIYF. Written as DNA, the CDR3 is TGCGCCAGCAGCTTGGACAGGACACATCCTGGAAACACCATATATTTT.

This clonotype is medium-sized (0.01 to 0.1%) by share. This rearrangement joins TRBV13 to TRBJ1-6; D is possibly TRBD1 (6 bases). Germline values: CDR1 PRHDT, CDR2 FYEKMQ (reference sequence). The V end was cut by 4 bases, the J end by 7 bases, with 17 bases between. This CDR3 has 16 amino acids. The CDR3 protein is CASSSTETGLNSPLHF. CDR3 coding DNA: TGTGCCAGCAGCTCAACCGAGACAGGCCTAAATTCACCCCTCCACTTT.

This clonotype showed up just a few times. The chain is built from TRBV7-9 and TRBJ1-3; tentatively, D is TRBD1 (5 bases). Germline V gene data show CDR1 as SEHNR and CDR2 as FQNEAQ (reference sequence). Trimming shortened V by 4 bases and J by 0 bases, and 16 bases separated the two germline ends. This CDR3 has 17 amino acids. The CDR3 protein is CASSSSAEGNSGNTIYF. The CDR3 nucleotides read TGTGCCAGCAGCTCCTCCGCGGAGGGGAACTCTGGAAACACCATATATTTT.

By proportion, this clonotype is medium-sized. V and J are TRBV7-9 and TRBJ1-2; D ambiguous. V was pared by 5 bases and J by 2 bases, with 15 bases between. Germline CDR1 reads SEHNR; CDR2 reads FQNEAQ (reference sequence). The CDR3 is 15 amino acids. The chain's CDR3 is CASSRGQPTNYGYTF. Here the CDR3 DNA reads TGTGCCAGCAGCCGCGGTCAGCCCACCAACTATGGCTACACCTTC.

This clonotype is medium-sized by share. This rearrangement joins TRBV27 to TRBJ2-1, with unresolved D. This CDR3 has 19 amino acids. Trimming removed 2 bases from V and 4 bases from J, with 24 bases in between. Germline V gene data show CDR1 as MNHEY and CDR2 as SMNVEV (reference sequence). The CDR3 spells CASSLRLSGMKKLYNEQFF. For the CDR3, the DNA is TGTGCCAGCAGTTTACGGCTTTCCGGCATGAAAAAATTATACAATGAGCAGTTCTTC.

This clonotype counts as medium-sized (0.01 to 0.1%). J is TRBJ2-1 and V is TRBV7-8, with TRBD2 matching over 7 bases. Germline CDR1 and CDR2: SGHVS and FQNEAQ. The CDR3 has 16 residues. V lost 1 base and J lost 6; bases outside the gene matches: 9. CDR3 sequence (DNA): TGTGCCAGCAGCTTAGGGGGAGCGGGAAATCGCAATGAGCAGTTCTTC. This codes for CASSLGGAGNRNEQFF. The whole variable domain, filled in from reference TRBV7-8 and TRBJ2-1, reads GAGVSQSPRYKVAKRGQDVALRCDPISGHVSLFWYQQALGQGPEFLTYFQNEAQLDKSGLPSDRFFAERPEGSVSTLKIQRTQQEDSAVYLCASSLGGAGNRNEQFFGPGTRLTVL.

This clonotype is termed large. The V gene is TRBV12-3 or TRBV12-4, the J gene TRBJ1-1; D might be TRBD1 (5 bases). This CDR3 comprises 14 residues. Trimming stripped 2 bases from V and 10 bases from J, with 17 bases between. The CDR3 DNA is TGTGCCAGCAGTTTACATTGTGATGGGGCAGTAGCTTTCTTT. Its protein product is CASSLHCDGAVAFF.

With respect to this clonotype: This may be a read error: a much more frequent sequence differs by one nucleotide. The V gene is TRBV7-9, the J gene TRBJ1-1; 9 bases fit TRBD1. Germline V CDR1 and CDR2: SEHNR, FQNEAQ (reference sequence). CDR3 length equals 15 residues. In nucleotides, the CDR3 is TGTGCCAACAGCCAACGGGGGACAGGGAGGACTGAAGCTTTCTTT. Protein: CANSQRGTGRTEAFF.

Comment on this clonotype: A much more abundant neighbour one base away suggests this may be a read error. The V gene is TRBV7-8, the J gene TRBJ2-1, with D possibly being TRBD2 (6 bases). Germline assignment: CDR1 SGHVS and CDR2 FQNEAQ. CDR3 size: 15 residues. CDR3 loop: CTSSGGDGGSNEQFF. CDR3 sequence (DNA): TGTACCAGCAGCGGCGGGGACGGAGGGTCCAATGAGCAGTTCTTC.

By share, this clonotype ranks as medium-sized. The rearrangement links TRBV5-6 to TRBJ2-3; D is undetermined. Germline loops: CDR1 SGHDT, CDR2 YYEEEE. This CDR3 has 16 amino acids. V lost 4 bases to trimming and J lost 1 base, with 16 bases between them. The CDR3 DNA sequence: TGTGCCAGCAGCCCCCTCCCGGGTCCTGGCACAGATACGCAGTATTTT. Residues: CASSPLPGPGTDTQYF.

This chain joins TRBV15 and TRBJ2-3; no definite D call. V lost 10 bases and J 7 bases, leaving 15 bases between the germline ends. Germline V gene lookup returns CDR1 LNHNV and CDR2 YYDKDF (reference sequence). The CDR3 length is 12 residues. CDR3 nucleotides: TGTGCCATCCCGAAGGGTGAACATACGCAGTATTTT. Encoded protein: CAIPKGEHTQYF.

On this clonotype: A much larger clone is a single base away; this may be a read error. Here the CDR3 reads CASSFGRNEQHF. The DNA of the CDR3 is TGCGCCAGCAGCTTTGGCCGGAACGAGCAGCACTTC. The chain combines TRBV5-1 with TRBJ2-7; D not certain. Germline CDR1 SGHRS, CDR2 YFSETQ. The CDR3 length is 12 residues.

In this sample, this clonotype is medium-sized. The chain links TRBV5-6 to TRBJ2-3; D not resolved. The CDR3 contains 13 residues. Trimming pared 0 bases from V and 5 bases from J, leaving 7 bases between. Germline V gene data show CDR1 as SGHDT and CDR2 as YYEEEE. The CDR3 region is CASSLVLLDTQYF. CDR3 nucleotides: TGTGCCAGCAGCTTGGTTCTACTAGATACGCAGTATTTT.

Judged by abundance, this clonotype is medium-sized (0.01 to 0.1%). The V and J genes are TRBV27 and TRBJ1-5; D unclear. V was shortened by 3 bases and J by 0 bases, with 3 bases between the two germline ends. Germline V lookup: CDR1 MNHEY, CDR2 SMNVEV (reference sequence). The CDR3 loop spans 13 amino acids. DNA of the CDR3: TGTGCCAGCAGTTTTGATAGCAATCAGCCCCAGCATTTT. This codes for CASSFDSNQPQHF.

This clonotype has more than one count but fewer than ten. V gene TRBV30 combines with J gene TRBJ2-2; 10 bases are a match to TRBD1. V lost 2 bases and J lost 7; bases outside the gene matches: 10. This CDR3 region has 16 residues. Germline V lookup: CDR1 GTSNPN, CDR2 SVGIG (reference sequence). The CDR3 region has the DNA TGTGCCTGGAGTCCTCGGACAGGGGGGGAGAACGGGGAGCTGTTTTTT. It specifies CAWSPRTGGENGELFF.

The table lists this clonotype with a few counts. V and J are TRBV6-5 and TRBJ2-5, with 7 bases aligning to TRBD1. The CDR3 is 15 amino acids. From germline, CDR1 is MNHEY and CDR2 SVGAGI. With 8 bases clipped from V and 9 bases from J, the junction kept 18 bases outside the gene matches. The CDR3 nucleotides are TGTGCCAGCGGTGACCGCCGGGACAGCCATATTTCCCAGTACTTC. It translates to CASGDRRDSHISQYF.

In its sample, this clonotype is medium-sized. The chain uses TRBV10-2 and TRBJ2-3; 8 bases match TRBD2. Trimming at V came to 6 bases and at J to 6 bases, leaving 8 bases not matched to a gene. CDR1 and CDR2 (germline): WSHSY, SAAADI. The CDR3 runs 14 residues. CDR3 region: CASSETSDWDTQYF. CDR3 DNA sequence: TGCGCCAGCAGCGAGACTAGCGATTGGGATACGCAGTATTTT.

Within the sample, this clonotype is medium-sized. This chain links TRBV12-3 or TRBV12-4 with TRBJ1-2, with D hard to call. Trimming removed 3 bases at V and 1 base at J, with 9 bases between. The CDR3 has 14 amino acids. CDR3 coding DNA: TGTGCCAGCAGTTTCCGACGGTTTAACTATGGCTACACCTTC. It encodes CASSFRRFNYGYTF.

As to this clonotype: At one end, the junction sequence differs from germline, possibly due to a read error. This chain links TRBV2 with TRBJ2-2, with D maybe TRBD1 (8 bases). The CDR3 length is 18 residues. The germline CDR1 and CDR2 sequences are SNHLY and FYNNEI. The CDR3 nucleotides read TGTGCCGGCAGGACGTTCATCAGCGGGACAGGCTACACCGGGGAGCTGTTTTTT. Amino acid sequence: CAGRTFISGTGYTGELFF.